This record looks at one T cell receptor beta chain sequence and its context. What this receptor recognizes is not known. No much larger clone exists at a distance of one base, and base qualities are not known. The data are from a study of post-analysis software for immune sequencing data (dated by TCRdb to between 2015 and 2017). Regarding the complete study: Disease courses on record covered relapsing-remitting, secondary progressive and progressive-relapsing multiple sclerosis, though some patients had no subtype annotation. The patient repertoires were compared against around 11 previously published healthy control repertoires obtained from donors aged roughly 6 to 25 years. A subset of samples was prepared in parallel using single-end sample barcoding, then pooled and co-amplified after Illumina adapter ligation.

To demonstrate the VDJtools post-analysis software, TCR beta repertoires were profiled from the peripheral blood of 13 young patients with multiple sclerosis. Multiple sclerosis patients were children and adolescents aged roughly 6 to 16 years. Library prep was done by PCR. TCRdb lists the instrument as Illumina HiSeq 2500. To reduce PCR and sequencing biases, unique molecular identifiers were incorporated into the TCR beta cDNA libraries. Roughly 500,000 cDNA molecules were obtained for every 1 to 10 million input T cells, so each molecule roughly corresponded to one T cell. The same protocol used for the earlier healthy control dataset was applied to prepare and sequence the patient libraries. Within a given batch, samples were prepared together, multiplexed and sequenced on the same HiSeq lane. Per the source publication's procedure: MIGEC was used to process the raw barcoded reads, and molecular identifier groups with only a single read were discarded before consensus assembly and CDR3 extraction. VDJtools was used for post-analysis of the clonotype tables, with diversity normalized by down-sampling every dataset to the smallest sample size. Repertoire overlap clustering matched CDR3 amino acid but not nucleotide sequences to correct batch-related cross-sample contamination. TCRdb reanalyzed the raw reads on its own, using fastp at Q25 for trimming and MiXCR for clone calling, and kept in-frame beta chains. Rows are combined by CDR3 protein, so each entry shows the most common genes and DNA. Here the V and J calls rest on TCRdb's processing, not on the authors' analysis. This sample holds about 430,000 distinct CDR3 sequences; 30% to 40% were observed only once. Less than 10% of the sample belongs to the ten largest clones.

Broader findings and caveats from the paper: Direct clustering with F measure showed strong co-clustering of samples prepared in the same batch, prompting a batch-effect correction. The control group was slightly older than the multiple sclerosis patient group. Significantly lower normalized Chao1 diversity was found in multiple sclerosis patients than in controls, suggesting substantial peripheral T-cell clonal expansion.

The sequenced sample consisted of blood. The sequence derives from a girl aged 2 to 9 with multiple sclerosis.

The CDR3 amino acid sequence is: CASSPLNRGTYEQYF. The nucleotides read TGTGCCAGCTCACCCCTTAACAGGGGGACCTACGAGCAGTACTTC. The chain is made from TRBV18 and TRBJ2-7; TRBD1 matches 8 bases in the middle. The CDR3 runs 15 amino acids, cysteine and phenylalanine included. The retained sequence is limited to the CDR3, 45 bases, with the frame set at the first base. CDR1 is given as KGHSH and CDR2 as LQKENI, both from the germline V gene. After removal of 3 bases from V and 2 bases from J, the junction retains 6 bases not matched to a gene.